This T cell receptor beta chain is drawn from a study of cytomegalovirus exposure and HLA in healthy donors. Regarding the study as a whole: In a later analysis, at a false discovery rate of 0.05, 16,951 TCR beta sequences matched HLA alleles. Roughly uniform sequencing depth across donors was assumed, possibly incorrectly. When a later analysis was performed, an Asian-associated ancestry cluster reportedly had fewer N-insertions than the approximately 680-donor mean.

CDR1 and CDR2 (germline): SGHRS, YFSETQ. V lost 5 bases and J lost 2, with 9 bases in between. The CDR3 totals 13 residues. In the PCR, 60 Vbeta and 13 Jbeta primers were used. Here immunoSEQ multiplex PCR was the method, and the copy in TCRdb shows in-frame clones only, minus some. The sample has about 150,000 clones; roughly 82% are singletons. To note about this clone: What it binds is unknown.

Donors counted as nominally healthy when sampled, yet unrecorded immune exposures were likely. The receptor comes from a man between 25 and 39 years old in good health and CMV-seronegative. The sample comprised PBMCs. The chain carries TRBV5-1 and TRBJ2-3; D is ambiguous. The CDR3 DNA reads as TGCGCCAGCAGTCGGTCCCCCACAGATACGCAGTATTTT. Its protein product is CASSRSPTDTQYF.